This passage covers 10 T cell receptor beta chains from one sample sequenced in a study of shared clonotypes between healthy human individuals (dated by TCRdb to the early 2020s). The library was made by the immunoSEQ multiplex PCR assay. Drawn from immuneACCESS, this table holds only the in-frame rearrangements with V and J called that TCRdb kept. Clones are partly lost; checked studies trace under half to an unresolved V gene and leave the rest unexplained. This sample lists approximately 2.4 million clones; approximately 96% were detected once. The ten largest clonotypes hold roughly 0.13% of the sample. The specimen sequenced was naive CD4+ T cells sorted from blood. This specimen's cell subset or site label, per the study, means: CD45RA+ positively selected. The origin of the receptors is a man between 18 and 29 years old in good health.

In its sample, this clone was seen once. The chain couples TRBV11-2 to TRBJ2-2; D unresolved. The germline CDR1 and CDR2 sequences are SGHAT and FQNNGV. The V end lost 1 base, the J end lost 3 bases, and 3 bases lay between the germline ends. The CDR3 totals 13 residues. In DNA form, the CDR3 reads TGTGCCAGCAGCTTAGGCCACACCGGGGAGCTGTTTTTT. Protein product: CASSLGHTGELFF.

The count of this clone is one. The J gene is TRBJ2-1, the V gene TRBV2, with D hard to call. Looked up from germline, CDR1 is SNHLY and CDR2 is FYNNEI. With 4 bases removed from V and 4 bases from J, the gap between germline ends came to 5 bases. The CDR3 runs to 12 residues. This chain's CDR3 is CASSVVYNEQFF. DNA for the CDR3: TGTGCCAGCAGTGTAGTTTACAATGAGCAGTTCTTC.

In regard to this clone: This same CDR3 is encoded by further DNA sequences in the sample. CDR3 DNA: TGTGCCAGCAGCTTAACACGGACCCAAGAGACCCAGTACTTC. Its protein is CASSLTRTQETQYF. The V call is TRBV7-2, the J call TRBJ2-5; D is uncertain. Germline CDR1 is SGHTA and CDR2 is FQGNSA. The CDR3 is made up of 14 amino acids. V was clipped by 2 bases and J by 1 base, with 8 bases between them.

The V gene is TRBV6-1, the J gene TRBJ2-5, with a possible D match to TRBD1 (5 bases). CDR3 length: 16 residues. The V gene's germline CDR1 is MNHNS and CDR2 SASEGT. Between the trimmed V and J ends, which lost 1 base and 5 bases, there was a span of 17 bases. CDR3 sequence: CASSEGVGRGWETQYF. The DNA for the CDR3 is TGTGCCAGCAGTGAAGGAGTAGGAAGGGGATGGGAGACCCAGTACTTC.

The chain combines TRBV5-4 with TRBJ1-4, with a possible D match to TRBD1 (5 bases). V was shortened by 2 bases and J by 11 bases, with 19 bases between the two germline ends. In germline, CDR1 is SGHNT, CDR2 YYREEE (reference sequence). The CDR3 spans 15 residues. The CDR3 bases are TGTGCCAGCAGCTTTCATGGACGGTCAGAGGGGAAACTGTTTTTT. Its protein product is CASSFHGRSEGKLFF. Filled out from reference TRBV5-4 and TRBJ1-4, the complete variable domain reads ETGVTQSPTHLIKTRGQQVTLRCSSQSGHNTVSWYQQALGQGPQFIFQYYREEENGRGNFPPRFSGLQFPNYSSELNVNALELDDSALYLCASSFHGRSEGKLFFGSGTQLSVL.

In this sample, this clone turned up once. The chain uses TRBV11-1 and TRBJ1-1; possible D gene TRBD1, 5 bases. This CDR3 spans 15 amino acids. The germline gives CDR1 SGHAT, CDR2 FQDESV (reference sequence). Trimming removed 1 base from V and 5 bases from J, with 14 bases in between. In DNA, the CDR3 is TGTGCCAGCAGCTTAGTGGGGTCGGGGGAAACTGAAGCTTTCTTT. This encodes CASSLVGSGETEAFF. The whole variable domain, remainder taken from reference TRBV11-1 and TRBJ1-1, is EAEVAQSPRYKITEKSQAVAFWCDPISGHATLYWYRQILGQGPELLVQFQDESVVDDSQLPKDRFSAERLKGVDSTLKIQPAELGDSAMYLCASSLVGSGETEAFFGQGTRLTVV.

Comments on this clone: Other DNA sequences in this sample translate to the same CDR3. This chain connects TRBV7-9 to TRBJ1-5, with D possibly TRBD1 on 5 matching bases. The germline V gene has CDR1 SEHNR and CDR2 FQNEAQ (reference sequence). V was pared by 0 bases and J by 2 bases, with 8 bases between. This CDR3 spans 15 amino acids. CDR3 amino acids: CASSLAGVGNQPQHF. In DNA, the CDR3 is TGTGCCAGCAGCTTAGCAGGGGTGGGCAATCAGCCCCAGCATTTT.

CDR3 in DNA: TGTGCCAGCAGCTTAGCGGGTCAGTACAATGAGCAGTTCTTC. Amino acids: CASSLAGQYNEQFF. The rearrangement joins TRBV7-6 to TRBJ2-1, with D unclear. In germline, CDR1 is SGHVS, CDR2 FNYEAQ. This CDR3 region has 14 residues. The V and J ends lost 0 bases and 4 bases respectively, with 7 bases between them.

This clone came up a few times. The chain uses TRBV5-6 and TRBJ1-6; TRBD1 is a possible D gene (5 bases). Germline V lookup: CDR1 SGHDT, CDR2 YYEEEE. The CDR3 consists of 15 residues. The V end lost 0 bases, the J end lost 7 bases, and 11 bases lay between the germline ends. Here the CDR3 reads CASSLVAGNNSPLHF. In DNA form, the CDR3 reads TGTGCCAGCAGCTTGGTCGCAGGGAACAATTCACCCCTCCACTTT.

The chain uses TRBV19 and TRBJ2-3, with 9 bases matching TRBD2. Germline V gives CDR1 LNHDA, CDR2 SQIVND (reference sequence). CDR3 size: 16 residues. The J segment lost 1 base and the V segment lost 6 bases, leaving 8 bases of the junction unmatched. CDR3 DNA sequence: TGTGCCAGTAGGGCTAGCGGGATGATCGGCACAGATACGCAGTATTTT. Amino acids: CASRASGMIGTDTQYF. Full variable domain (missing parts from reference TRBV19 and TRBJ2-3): DGGITQSPKYLFRKEGQNVTLSCEQNLNHDAMYWYRQDPGQGLRLIYYSQIVNDFQKGDIAEGYSVSREKKESFPLTVTSAQKNPTAFYLCASRASGMIGTDTQYFGPGTRLTVL.